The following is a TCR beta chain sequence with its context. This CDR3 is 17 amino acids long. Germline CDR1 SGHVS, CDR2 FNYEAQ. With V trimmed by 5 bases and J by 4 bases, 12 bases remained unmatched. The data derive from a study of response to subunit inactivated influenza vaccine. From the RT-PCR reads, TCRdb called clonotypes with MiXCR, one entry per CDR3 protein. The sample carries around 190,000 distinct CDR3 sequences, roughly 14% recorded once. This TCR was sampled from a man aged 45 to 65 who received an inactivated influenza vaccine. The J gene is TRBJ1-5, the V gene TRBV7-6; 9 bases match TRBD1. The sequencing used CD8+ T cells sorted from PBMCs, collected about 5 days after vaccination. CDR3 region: CASSQMTGGDKNQPQHF. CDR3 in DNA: TGTGCCAGCAGCCAAATGACAGGGGGTGATAAAAATCAGCCCCAGCATTTT.